The 29 T cell receptor beta chains listed next were all sequenced from one sample in a study of CD8 T cells in Susac syndrome. Random hexamers served to reverse transcribe roughly 0.5 to 1 ug RNA. TCRdb fed the immunoSEQ multiplex PCR reads into MiXCR, producing one record per CDR3 protein. The repertoire holds over 130,000 distinct CDR3 sequences, with around 95% as singletons. Sequences were obtained from CD4+ T cells from PBMCs. The source of these receptors is a human donor with Susac syndrome.

The chain joins TRBV10-3 to TRBJ1-5; tentatively, D is TRBD1 (6 bases). The CDR3 consists of 13 residues. Trimming cost V 5 bases and J 5 bases, with 10 bases left between them. Germline lookup yields CDR1 ENHRY and CDR2 SYGVKD. CDR3 in amino acids: CAISTGRDQPQHF. The CDR3 nucleotides are TGTGCCATCAGTACAGGGAGAGATCAGCCCCAGCATTTT.

V usage is TRBV25-1 and J usage is TRBJ1-5, with 7 bases identical to TRBD1. V shed 4 bases and J 1 base; nucleotides not matched to a gene: 16. CDR1 is MGHDK, CDR2 SYGVNS, per germline. The CDR3 runs to 19 residues. CDR3 loop: CASSGGETGSPSSNQPQHF. CDR3 bases: TGTGCCAGCAGTGGGGGGGAGACAGGGTCGCCGAGCAGCAATCAGCCCCAGCATTTT.

This clonotype appeared a few times. The gene calls are TRBV7-9 and TRBJ1-2, with 8 bases that match TRBD1. V shed 5 bases, J shed 8 bases, and the junction held 4 bases outside the gene matches. The CDR3 extends over 12 amino acids. CDR1 and CDR2 from the germline V gene are SEHNR and FQNEAQ (reference sequence). This CDR3 reads CASSPDRVGYTF. In DNA, the CDR3 is TGTGCCAGCAGCCCGGACAGGGTGGGCTACACCTTC.

The rearrangement uses TRBV12-3 or TRBV12-4 and TRBJ2-1, with TRBD2 identical over 9 bases. The CDR3 has 16 residues. V trimming: 3 bases; J trimming: 4 bases; junction bases outside the gene matches: 7. The CDR3 DNA sequence: TGTGCCAGCAGTTTCGCGAGACTAGCGGCTTACAATGAGCAGTTCTTC. Its protein product is CASSFARLAAYNEQFF.

J is TRBJ1-2 and V is TRBV4-2; D gene unclear. Germline V gene data show CDR1 as LGHNA and CDR2 as YNFKEQ. V gave up 1 base and J gave up 2 bases, with 23 bases separating them. The CDR3 loop spans 19 amino acids. CDR3 loop: CASSQGPLVGPQTNYGYTF. DNA for the CDR3: TGTGCCAGCAGCCAAGGCCCATTAGTTGGACCGCAAACGAACTATGGCTACACCTTC.

V usage is TRBV12-3 or TRBV12-4 and J usage is TRBJ2-7, with TRBD2 identical over 7 bases. The CDR3 contains 11 residues. V lost 8 bases and J lost 2; bases outside the gene matches: 0. The CDR3 region has the DNA TGTGCCAGCGGGGGGGCCTACGAGCAGTACTTC. As protein: CASGGAYEQYF.

The rearrangement links TRBV12-3 or TRBV12-4 to TRBJ1-1; a weak D match, TRBD1 (5 bases). The CDR3 has 13 amino acids. Trimming removed 6 bases from V and 3 bases from J, with 11 bases in between. In nucleotides, the CDR3 is TGTGCCAGCAGCGACCGACAGTACACTGAAGCTTTCTTT. Translating it yields CASSDRQYTEAFF.

The CDR3 loop reads CSAKGLAGVVRQFF. The CDR3 DNA sequence: TGCAGTGCTAAGGGACTAGCGGGAGTAGTTCGGCAGTTCTTC. The chain is built from TRBV20-1 and TRBJ2-1; 14 bases match TRBD2. Trimming cost V 4 bases and J 12 bases; bases outside gene matches: 8. This CDR3 is built from 14 residues. CDR1 is DFQATT and CDR2 is SNEGSKA in the germline V gene (reference sequence).

Only one count was recorded for this clonotype. J is TRBJ1-1 and V is TRBV7-2; D remains ambiguous. The V gene's germline CDR1 is SGHTA and CDR2 FQGNSA. The V gene lost 3 bases and the J gene lost 2 bases, with 10 bases spanning the gap. The CDR3 totals 14 residues. Written as DNA, the CDR3 is TGTGCCAGCAGCTTTTCCCACTCTAACACTGAAGCTTTCTTT. Amino acid sequence: CASSFSHSNTEAFF.

This rearrangement joins TRBV7-2 to TRBJ2-1, with a possible D match to TRBD1 (6 bases). This CDR3 has 15 residues. V was shortened by 0 bases and J by 7 bases, with 13 bases between the two germline ends. CDR1 and CDR2 from the germline V gene are SGHTA and FQGNSA. The CDR3 protein is CASSLAVGHRNEQFF. In nucleotides, the CDR3 is TGTGCCAGCAGCTTAGCCGTGGGACACCGGAATGAGCAGTTCTTC.

This clonotype was detected only once. The chain couples TRBV7-2 to TRBJ1-3; tentatively, D is TRBD1 (5 bases). The germline V gene encodes CDR1 SGHTA and CDR2 FQGNSA. The V end lost 5 bases, the J end lost 6 bases, and 14 bases lay between the germline ends. The CDR3 sequence is 14 residues long. CDR3 sequence reads: CASSPRDFKNTIYF. CDR3 sequence (DNA): TGTGCCAGCAGCCCTCGGGACTTTAAAAACACCATATATTTT.

This chain uses TRBV30 with TRBJ2-1; perhaps TRBD2 as D (5 bases). Germline CDR1 and CDR2: GTSNPN and SVGIG (reference sequence). This CDR3 spans 12 amino acids. V lost 2 bases, J lost 8 bases, and 10 bases lay in between. Here the CDR3 reads CAWSKGAYEQFF. For the CDR3, the DNA is TGTGCCTGGAGTAAGGGAGCATATGAGCAGTTCTTC.

V gene TRBV2 combines with J gene TRBJ2-4; no reliable D call. Trimming cost V 7 bases and J 3 bases, with 19 bases left between them. CDR3 length: 16 amino acids. Germline values: CDR1 SNHLY, CDR2 FYNNEI. CDR3 amino acids: CASTPPGSEHKNIQYF. CDR3 bases: TGTGCCAGCACCCCGCCTGGCTCAGAGCACAAAAACATTCAGTACTTC.

This sequence joins TRBV2 and TRBJ2-5; D unresolved. CDR1 is SNHLY and CDR2 is FYNNEI in the germline V gene. V lost 6 bases and J 2 bases, leaving 10 bases between the germline ends. The CDR3 runs 13 residues. The CDR3 DNA reads TGTGCCAGCAGCCGCTTTCGGCAAGAGACCCAGTACTTC. Residues: CASSRFRQETQYF.

The genes are TRBV29-1 and TRBJ2-1; 8 bases are a match to TRBD2. Germline V gives CDR1 SQVTM, CDR2 ANQGSEA. The junction had 9 bases not matched to a gene; V was cut back by 4 bases and J by 4 bases. CDR3 length equals 15 residues. The chain's CDR3 is CSVVLAGGRYNEQFF. The CDR3 DNA is TGCAGCGTTGTTTTGGCGGGAGGCCGATACAATGAGCAGTTCTTC.

This chain joins TRBV18 and TRBJ1-1; no reliable D call. The ends were cut back, 1 base at V and 8 bases at J, with 20 bases in the middle. There are 16 residues in the CDR3. Germline CDR1 reads KGHSH; CDR2 reads LQKENI. In nucleotides, the CDR3 is TGTGCCAGCTCACCACGGGAGGGAGGAGATAGTAGAGAAGCTTTCTTT. Encoded protein: CASSPREGGDSREAFF.

V is TRBV30 and J is TRBJ1-2; D is possibly TRBD1 (6 bases). This CDR3 is 12 amino acids long. Trimming took 1 base from V and 8 from J, leaving 11 bases between them. Germline lookup yields CDR1 GTSNPN and CDR2 SVGIG (reference sequence). The CDR3 here is CAWSAGHSGYTF. In DNA form, the CDR3 reads TGTGCCTGGAGTGCGGGACATTCCGGCTACACCTTC.

The V call is TRBV7-2, the J call TRBJ2-7; D is uncertain. Between the trimmed V and J ends, which lost 3 bases and 5 bases, there was a span of 17 bases. This CDR3 has 15 residues. From germline, CDR1 is SGHTA and CDR2 FQGNSA. The CDR3 spells CASSFGLGSFNEQYF. The CDR3, as DNA: TGTGCCAGCAGCTTTGGGCTAGGATCGTTCAACGAGCAGTACTTC.

The gene calls are TRBV7-9 and TRBJ1-1, with D hard to call. The CDR3 sequence is 13 residues long. The V end lost 4 bases, the J end lost 11 bases, and 17 bases lay between the germline ends. Germline values: CDR1 SEHNR, CDR2 FQNEAQ (reference sequence). DNA of the CDR3: TGTGCCAGCAGCTCCGAGAAGATATTGGCTGCTTTCTTT. This encodes CASSSEKILAAFF.

This clonotype showed up just once. The chain combines TRBV20-1 with TRBJ1-2, with D possibly being TRBD1 (6 bases). The germline V gene encodes CDR1 DFQATT and CDR2 SNEGSKA (reference sequence). Trimming removed 6 bases from V and 2 bases from J, with 16 bases in between. The CDR3 is made up of 14 amino acids. CDR3 DNA: TGCAGTGCGCAGAGGACAGAACTCAACTATGGCTACACCTTC. Translating gives CSAQRTELNYGYTF.

V usage is TRBV5-4 and J usage is TRBJ2-5; 15 bases line up with TRBD2. The ends lost 2 bases at V and 5 bases at J; junction bases unmatched: 4. Germline V gene lookup returns CDR1 SGHNT and CDR2 YYREEE (reference sequence). This CDR3 spans 16 amino acids. The CDR3: CASSLRTSGGGETQYF. The CDR3 DNA is TGTGCCAGCAGCTTACGGACTAGCGGGGGGGGTGAGACCCAGTACTTC.

This chain links TRBV18 with TRBJ1-2; possible D gene TRBD1, 5 bases. Between the trimmed V and J ends, which lost 2 bases and 4 bases, there was a span of 11 bases. Per germline, CDR1 KGHSH and CDR2 LQKENI. The CDR3 loop spans 14 amino acids. In nucleotides, the CDR3 is TGTGCCAGCTCACCAGGGGCAGGGCCCTATGGCTACACCTTC. Protein sequence: CASSPGAGPYGYTF.

The CDR3 spells CASSLAQAQETQYF. DNA of the CDR3: TGCGCCAGCAGCTTGGCACAGGCTCAAGAGACCCAGTACTTC. The rearrangement uses TRBV5-1 and TRBJ2-5, with D possibly being TRBD1 (5 bases). Trimming removed 0 bases from V and 2 bases from J, with 8 bases in between. This CDR3 spans 14 amino acids. Germline V gene lookup returns CDR1 SGHRS and CDR2 YFSETQ.

V and J are TRBV10-3 and TRBJ2-1, with TRBD2 identical over 7 bases. V lost 6 bases to trimming and J lost 5 bases; unmatched junction nucleotides: 10. Germline V gene data show CDR1 as ENHRY and CDR2 as SYGVKD. This CDR3 region has 15 residues. Written as DNA, the CDR3 is TGTGCCATCAGCGGAGGGCGGGGGTTTAACAATGAGCAGTTCTTC. Translation gives CAISGGRGFNNEQFF.

The chain has TRBV6-2 or TRBV6-3 and TRBJ2-1; no clear D gene. V was clipped by 4 bases and J by 5 bases, with 15 bases between them. Germline V CDR1 and CDR2: MNHEY, SVGEGT. The CDR3 spans 15 residues. Here the CDR3 reads CASSSLIGKHNEQFF. CDR3 nucleotides: TGTGCCAGCAGTTCACTAATCGGTAAACACAATGAGCAGTTCTTC.

In its sample, this clonotype was seen once. CDR3 nucleotide sequence: TGTGCCAGCTCACCACCCGCCAGGTCCCAAGAGACCCAGTACTTC. As protein: CASSPPARSQETQYF. The chain is built from TRBV18 and TRBJ2-5; D ambiguous. Trimming shortened V by 0 bases and J by 1 base, and 9 bases separated the two germline ends. Germline CDR1 is KGHSH and CDR2 is LQKENI. The CDR3 is 15 residues long.

This chain uses TRBV20-1 with TRBJ2-3; no clear D. V was trimmed by 3 bases and J by 8 bases, leaving 9 bases between them. Germline-derived CDR1 and CDR2 are DFQATT and SNEGSKA (reference sequence). The CDR3 totals 11 residues. CDR3 DNA sequence: TGCAGTGCTAGTCGTGAATCTACGCAGTATTTT. This encodes CSASRESTQYF.

This chain uses TRBV18 with TRBJ1-1, with D hard to call. Trimming took off 7 bases at V and 7 bases at J, with 7 bases between the two ends. Germline CDR1 reads KGHSH; CDR2 reads LQKENI. The CDR3 sequence is 10 residues long. The CDR3 here is CASFRIEAFF. The CDR3 nucleotides are TGTGCCAGCTTTCGGATTGAAGCTTTCTTT.

V usage is TRBV20-1 and J usage is TRBJ1-1; no clear D. CDR3 size: 12 residues. The germline gives CDR1 DFQATT, CDR2 SNEGSKA (reference sequence). V was shortened by 6 bases and J by 0 bases, with 8 bases between the two germline ends. The CDR3 protein is CSARGLNTEAFF. In DNA form, the CDR3 reads TGCAGTGCGCGGGGTTTGAACACTGAAGCTTTCTTT.